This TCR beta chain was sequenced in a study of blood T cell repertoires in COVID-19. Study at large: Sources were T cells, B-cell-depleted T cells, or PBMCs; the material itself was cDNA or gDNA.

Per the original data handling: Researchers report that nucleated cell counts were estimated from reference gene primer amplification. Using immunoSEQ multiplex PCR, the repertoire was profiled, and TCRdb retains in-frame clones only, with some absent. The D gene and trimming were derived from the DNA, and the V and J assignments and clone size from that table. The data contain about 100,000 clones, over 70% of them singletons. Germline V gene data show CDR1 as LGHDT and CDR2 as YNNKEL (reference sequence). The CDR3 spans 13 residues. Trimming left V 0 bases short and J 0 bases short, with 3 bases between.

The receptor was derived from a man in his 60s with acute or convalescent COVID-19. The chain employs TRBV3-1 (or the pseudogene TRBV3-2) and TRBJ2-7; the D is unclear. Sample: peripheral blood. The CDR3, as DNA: TGTGCCAGCAGCCAAGATCACTCCTACGAGCAGTACTTC. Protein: CASSQDHSYEQYF.